The clone carrying this T cell receptor (beta chain) was seen at least ten times. Its antigen remains unidentified. These data originate in a study of CD8 T cells in ankylosing spondylitis. General study results and limits: There was reportedly significant enrichment of clones that were disease-linked in matched ankylosing spondylitis synovial fluid.

Germline lookup yields CDR1 SGHRS and CDR2 YFSETQ. V was trimmed by 0 bases and J by 6 bases, leaving 12 bases between them. There are 14 residues in the CDR3. TCRdb called the 5' RACE reads again in MiXCR, with one record for every CDR3 protein. The sample includes hundreds of thousands of distinct CDR3 sequences, roughly 8.6% seen only once; the top ten take about 6.8%. The TCR sequence derives from a male donor with ankylosing spondylitis or in good health (not recorded which). Sequencing was performed on blood, either unsorted or a sorted T cell fraction (not recorded which). The chain recombines TRBV5-1 with TRBJ1-2; TRBD1 might be the D (5 bases). CDR3 sequence (DNA): TGCGCCAGCAGCTTGGCCGTCAGGGTGGATGGCTACACCTTC. This codes for CASSLAVRVDGYTF.